Listed below are T cell receptor beta chains from one sample, sequenced in a study of blood T cell repertoires in COVID-19. Method: immunoSEQ multiplex PCR; TCRdb's copy keeps in-frame clones and lacks some. The sample yields just over 250,000 clones, around 80% seen once. The sample taken for sequencing was PBMCs or T cells enriched from blood (not recorded which). All receptors come from a man younger than 40 with acute COVID-19. Both conserved end residues are part of each CDR3. The order of the fields is D gene, J gene, V gene, clone size, CDR3 protein, CDR3 DNA. A D gene is named only where the DNA matches it firmly. Expanded clones are given a class, and other clones once, few, many or no size at all.

TRBD2	TRBJ2-1	TRBV5-1	-	CASSNFGMAGGSYNEQFF	TGCGCCAGCAGCAACTTCGGGATGGCGGGGGGCTCCTACAATGAGCAGTTCTTC
TRBD1	TRBJ1-1	TRBV4-3	-	CASSQEYRGPNTEAFF	TGCGCCAGCAGCCAAGAATACAGGGGGCCGAACACTGAAGCTTTCTTT
TRBD1	TRBJ1-6	TRBV28	-	CATRTGYSPLHF	TGTGCCACCCGGACAGGGTACTCACCCCTCCACTTT
-	TRBJ2-1	TRBV5-1	-	CASSGDMEWGEQFF	TGCGCCAGCAGTGGGGACATGGAATGGGGTGAGCAGTTCTTC
TRBD2	TRBJ2-1	TRBV27	-	CATSRFSGGASYNEQFF	TGTGCCACCAGCAGATTTAGCGGGGGGGCGTCCTACAATGAGCAGTTCTTC
-	TRBJ1-2	TRBV21-1	-	CASSSSEGVRGYTF	TGTGCCAGCAGCTCGTCGGAAGGGGTCCGTGGCTACACCTTC
TRBD1	TRBJ1-1	TRBV12-5	-	CASGSGQLNTEAFF	TGTGCTAGTGGTTCGGGACAGCTTAACACTGAAGCTTTCTTT
TRBD2	TRBJ2-3	TRBV3-1/TRBV3-2	-	CASSQVGAGGPTDTQYF	TGTGCCAGCAGCCAAGTCGGAGCGGGGGGGCCAACAGATACGCAGTATTTT
TRBD1	TRBJ1-2	TRBV12-3/TRBV12-4	-	CASQTTGGNGYTF	TGTGCCAGCCAGACGACAGGGGGGAATGGCTACACCTTC
-	TRBJ2-2	TRBV5-6	-	CASSLGTTLGGELFF	TGTGCCAGCAGCTTGGGGACTACTTTAGGTGGGGAGCTGTTTTTT
TRBD1	TRBJ2-5	TRBV6-1	-	CASSEIKTGGQTQYF	TGTGCCAGCAGTGAAATCAAGACAGGGGGCCAGACCCAGTACTTC
TRBD2	TRBJ2-1	TRBV12-5	many	CASGPEGLATYNEQFF	TGTGCTAGTGGTCCCGAAGGACTAGCGACCTACAATGAGCAGTTCTTC
TRBD2	TRBJ2-5	TRBV11-3	-	CASSFGTSGSIQETQYF	TGTGCCAGCAGCTTCGGGACTAGCGGGAGTATCCAAGAGACCCAGTACTTC
-	TRBJ2-5	TRBV25-1	-	CASSEAGAQETQYF	TGTGCCAGCAGTGAAGCGGGGGCCCAAGAGACCCAGTACTTC
-	TRBJ2-1	TRBV5-4	-	CASSLGGGSYNEQFF	TGTGCCAGCAGCTTGGGTGGCGGGTCCTACAATGAGCAGTTCTTC
-	TRBJ1-2	TRBV7-9	once	CASSLILHRSFFNYGYTF	TGTGCCAGCAGCTTAATCTTGCACAGAAGCTTCTTTAACTATGGCTACACCTTC
TRBD1	TRBJ1-1	TRBV6-6	once	CASSRTGGAPEAFF	TGTGCCAGCAGTCGAACAGGGGGAGCGCCTGAAGCTTTCTTT
-	TRBJ1-1	TRBV5-4	-	CASSFPGTEAFF	TGTGCCAGCAGCTTCCCGGGGACTGAAGCTTTCTTT
TRBD1	TRBJ1-3	TRBV2	-	CASKGDRSSGNTIYF	TGTGCCAGCAAAGGGGACAGGAGCTCTGGAAACACCATATATTTT
-	TRBJ1-5	TRBV7-9	-	CASSSEGTEPQHF	TGTGCCAGCAGCTCCGAGGGAACTGAGCCCCAGCATTTT
-	TRBJ1-3	TRBV10-2	-	CASSVQGDTIYF	TGCGCCAGCAGTGTACAGGGAGACACCATATATTTT
TRBD2	TRBJ2-2	TRBV28	-	CASFGGGSYTGELFF	TGTGCCAGCTTCGGCGGGGGGTCATACACCGGGGAGCTGTTTTTT
-	TRBJ1-1	TRBV30	-	CAWIDRKDEAFF	TGTGCCTGGATTGACAGAAAAGATGAAGCTTTCTTT
-	TRBJ1-5	TRBV19	-	CASSIAYSRSYSNQPQHF	TGTGCCAGTAGTATAGCGTACAGCCGTTCCTATAGCAATCAGCCCCAGCATTTT
-	TRBJ1-5	TRBV6-4	few	CASSISSNQPQHF	TGTGCCAGCAGTATTAGTAGCAATCAGCCCCAGCATTTT
-	TRBJ1-2	TRBV19	-	CASSRWEGDGYTF	TGTGCCAGTAGTCGGTGGGAGGGGGATGGCTACACCTTC
TRBD1	TRBJ1-5	TRBV12-5	-	CASGLVLGGSNHQPQHF	TGTGCTAGTGGTTTGGTATTAGGGGGCTCGAACCATCAGCCCCAGCATTTT
-	TRBJ2-5	TRBV7-2	-	CASSLTGRLETQYF	TGTGCCAGCAGCTTGACGGGGAGATTAGAGACCCAGTACTTC
-	TRBJ2-5	TRBV10-2	-	CASSAAGETQYF	TGCGCCAGCAGTGCGGCGGGGGAGACCCAGTACTTC
-	TRBJ2-2	TRBV5-1	-	CASSLDGGSGELFF	TGCGCCAGCAGCTTGGACGGGGGATCCGGGGAGCTGTTTTTT
TRBD1	TRBJ1-1	TRBV11-3	-	CASSSKGQTNTEAFF	TGTGCCAGCAGCTCCAAGGGACAGACGAACACTGAAGCTTTCTTT
-	TRBJ1-2	TRBV7-2	-	CASSSNHLYSNYGYTF	TGTGCCAGCAGCTCCAATCACCTCTACTCTAACTATGGCTACACCTTC
-	TRBJ1-1	TRBV2	-	CASLLSFMYTEAFF	TGTGCCAGCCTCCTCAGTTTCATGTACACTGAAGCTTTCTTT
-	TRBJ2-3	TRBV9	-	CASSAGGLEGTDTQYF	TGTGCCAGCAGCGCCGGGGGGCTCGAGGGCACAGATACGCAGTATTTT
-	TRBJ2-3	TRBV6-5	-	CASSYTSSSTDTQYF	TGTGCCAGCAGTTACACTTCATCTAGCACAGATACGCAGTATTTT
TRBD2	TRBJ2-3	TRBV11-3	few	CASSFLAGSDTQYF	TGTGCCAGCAGCTTCCTAGCGGGTTCAGATACGCAGTATTTT
-	TRBJ2-3	TRBV4-3	-	CASSQETREDTQYF	TGCGCCAGCAGCCAAGAGACACGGGAAGATACGCAGTATTTT
-	TRBJ1-3	TRBV3-1/TRBV3-2	once	CASSQDTKNTIYF	TGTGCCAGCAGCCAAGATACAAAAAACACCATATATTTT
TRBD1	TRBJ2-3	TRBV29-1	-	CSVLWDRGRDTQYF	TGCAGCGTTCTATGGGACAGGGGGCGGGATACGCAGTATTTT
TRBD1	TRBJ1-2	TRBV10-2	-	CASSEETGGVYGYTF	TGCGCCAGCAGTGAGGAGACAGGGGGCGTCTATGGCTACACCTTC
-	TRBJ2-4	TRBV18	-	CASSPYADSKNIQYF	TGTGCCAGCTCACCCTACGCCGATTCCAAAAACATTCAGTACTTC
TRBD1	TRBJ1-1	TRBV24-1	few	CASQGEGTEAFF	TGTGCCAGTCAGGGGGAAGGCACTGAAGCTTTCTTT
TRBD1	TRBJ2-1	TRBV11-3	once	CASSLTGINEQFF	TGTGCCAGCAGCCTGACAGGGATCAATGAGCAGTTCTTC
-	TRBJ2-5	TRBV3-1/TRBV3-2	-	CASSLEETQYF	TGTGCCAGCAGCCTAGAAGAGACCCAGTACTTC
TRBD2	TRBJ2-1	TRBV3-1/TRBV3-2	-	CASSHGGGAGNEQFF	TGTGCCAGCAGCCACGGCGGGGGGGCTGGTAATGAGCAGTTCTTC
-	TRBJ2-3	TRBV15	-	CATSPGRTTYTQYF	TGTGCCACCAGCCCCGGTCGGACAACCTATACGCAGTATTTT
TRBD2	TRBJ2-3	TRBV7-2	-	CASSSSSGRWDTQYF	TGTGCCAGCAGCTCCTCTAGCGGGAGGTGGGATACGCAGTATTTT
-	TRBJ1-2	TRBV12-3/TRBV12-4	-	CASSLVQGYGYTF	TGTGCCAGCAGTTTAGTACAGGGCTATGGCTACACCTTC
-	TRBJ1-5	TRBV15	-	CATSREGYSNQPQHF	TGTGCCACCAGCAGGGAGGGGTATAGCAATCAGCCCCAGCATTTT